These 18 T cell receptor beta chains share one sample of origin, sequenced in a study of metastatic and nonmetastatic thyroid tumors (dated by TCRdb to 2018 to 2021). No patient had received any treatment before thyroid surgery. The library was built by means of PCR. Sequencing instrument: Illumina HiSeq 4000. In-frame beta chains were kept once TCRdb had trimmed the public reads at Q25 with fastp and called clones with MiXCR. This sample has around 30,000 clones in its table, and around 17% of those were observed once. 4% to 5% of the sample is taken by the ten largest. The sequenced material came from blood. These receptor sequences come from a female donor with papillary thyroid cancer or a benign thyroid nodule (not recorded which). Some clones in this sample may be carry-over from other donors' samples.

V and J are TRBV20-1 and TRBJ2-1; no firm D call. Germline V CDR1 and CDR2: DFQATT, SNEGSKA (reference sequence). The V end was cut by 0 bases, the J end by 10 bases, with 10 bases between. The length of the CDR3 is 12 residues. The CDR3 protein is CSARDGPIEQFF. CDR3 coding DNA: TGCAGTGCTAGAGATGGTCCCATCGAGCAGTTCTTC.

This clone was counted many times. This sequence joins TRBV14 and TRBJ2-7; no firm D call. Deletions cut 0 bases from V and 3 bases from J, with 15 bases between. The CDR3 extends over 16 amino acids. CDR1 and CDR2 (germline): SGHDN, FVKESK. The CDR3 region is CASSQDFGVRVYEQYF. The CDR3 bases are TGTGCCAGCAGCCAAGATTTTGGGGTGAGAGTCTACGAGCAGTACTTC. Using reference TRBV14 and TRBJ2-7 for the parts outside the CDR3, the full variable domain is EAGVTQFPSHSVIEKGQTVTLRCDPISGHDNLYWYRRVMGKEIKFLLHFVKESKQDESGMPNNRFLAERTGGTYSTLKVQPAELEDSGVYFCASSQDFGVRVYEQYFGPGTRLTVT.

This clone was seen repeatedly, ten times or more. Since a much larger clone is just one base distant, this may be a read error. Other DNA variants within this sample encode the same CDR3. The chain has TRBV30 and TRBJ2-3, with 7 bases identical to TRBD1. Germline loops: CDR1 GTSNPN, CDR2 SVGIG (reference sequence). CDR3 length: 14 amino acids. Unmatched junction bases numbered 8, after V lost 3 bases and J lost 5 bases. CDR3 nucleotide sequence: TGTGCCTGGAGCAGGTACAGGGGTCAAGATACGCAGTATTTT. Translated: CAWSRYRGQDTQYF.

This sequence joins TRBV18 and TRBJ1-2; unclear D gene. The CDR3 consists of 14 residues. V shed 3 bases and J shed 5 bases, with 13 bases lying between them. Per the germline V gene, CDR1 is KGHSH and CDR2 is LQKENI. CDR3 sequence: CASSPLKVGYGYTF. DNA of the CDR3: TGTGCCAGCTCACCTTTGAAAGTTGGATATGGCTACACCTTC.

The table lists this clone with a few counts. The chain couples TRBV6-1 to TRBJ1-2; D unclear. This CDR3 contains 14 residues. Trimming shortened V by 5 bases and J by 4 bases, and 14 bases separated the two germline ends. In germline, CDR1 is MNHNS, CDR2 SASEGT. CDR3 amino acids: CASSLAGELYGYTF. The CDR3 nucleotides are TGTGCCAGCAGTCTGGCAGGTGAACTCTATGGCTACACCTTC.

With respect to this clone: At one end, the junction sequence differs from germline, possibly due to a read error. The chain carries TRBV20-1 and TRBJ2-5; no definite D call. The CDR3 length is 15 residues. Germline V gene data show CDR1 as DFQATT and CDR2 as SNEGSKA (reference sequence). CDR3 DNA: TGCAGTGCTAGAGATCTTCCACATGCCCAAGAGACCCAATACTTC. It encodes CSARDLPHAQETQYF.

By sample share, this clone is medium-sized. For the CDR3, the DNA is TGTGCCACGCGACTAGCGCCTTCCTACAATGAGCAGTTCTTC. Its translation is CATRLAPSYNEQFF. The rearrangement links TRBV28 to TRBJ2-1; 8 bases align to TRBD2. V shed 10 bases, J shed 1 base, and the junction held 6 bases outside the gene matches. Germline CDR1 reads MDHEN; CDR2 reads SYDVKM. This CDR3 comprises 14 residues.

Many counts were recorded for this clone. Other DNA variants within this sample encode the same CDR3. The rearrangement links TRBV27 to TRBJ1-3; 8 bases agree with TRBD1. CDR3 size: 15 residues. In germline, CDR1 is MNHEY, CDR2 SMNVEV (reference sequence). Trimming removed 5 bases from V and 4 bases from J; junction bases left unmatched: 7. For the CDR3, the DNA is TGTGCCAGCAGTGGGACAGGCCACTCCGGAAACACCATATATTTT. It encodes CASSGTGHSGNTIYF.

This clone has only a few counts. The chain couples TRBV15 to TRBJ2-1, with D uncertain. The CDR3 length is 15 residues. Between the trimmed V and J ends, which lost 5 bases and 4 bases, there was a span of 15 bases. Germline V CDR1 and CDR2: LNHNV, YYDKDF (reference sequence). The CDR3 sequence: CATSQEINKYNEQFF. The CDR3 DNA is TGTGCCACCAGCCAGGAAATCAACAAATACAATGAGCAGTTCTTC.

Comment on this clone: A junction boundary mismatches the germline segment, possibly from a read error. V is TRBV6-1 and J is TRBJ2-3; 9 bases match TRBD1. The germline V gene has CDR1 MNHNS and CDR2 SASEGT. This CDR3 is built from 14 residues. As DNA, the CDR3 is TGTGCCAGCAGTGAATTCGTGACAGGGGGTACGCATTATTTT. Its translation is CASSEFVTGGTHYF.

This clone was counted many times. The gene calls are TRBV5-1 and TRBJ1-2; 10 nucleotides agree with TRBD1. This CDR3 comprises 15 residues. Germline lookup yields CDR1 SGHRS and CDR2 YFSETQ. The trim removed 0 bases at V and 7 bases at J, leaving 6 bases unmatched. The CDR3 DNA follows: TGCGCCAGCAGCTTGGGTCCGGGACAGGGGTCTGGCTACACCTTC. Protein sequence: CASSLGPGQGSGYTF.

The rearrangement uses TRBV6-1 and TRBJ2-3, with a weak D call TRBD2 (6 bases). The V end was cut by 7 bases, the J end by 6 bases, with 20 bases between. Germline-derived CDR1 and CDR2 are MNHNS and SASEGT. The CDR3 runs to 15 residues. Here the CDR3 DNA reads TGTGCCAGCATCCTCCGTGGCGGGGCGGGCGATACGCAGTATTTT. Translation: CASILRGGAGDTQYF.

V is TRBV5-1 and J is TRBJ1-2, with D unclear. Germline lookup yields CDR1 SGHRS and CDR2 YFSETQ. Trimming left V 6 bases short and J 8 bases short, with 17 bases between. CDR3 length: 13 amino acids. CDR3 bases: TGCGCCAGCACCATCCAGGCGGTTAGCGGCTACACCTTC. Its translation is CASTIQAVSGYTF.

The rearrangement uses TRBV5-1 and TRBJ2-3; TRBD1 matches 9 bases. This CDR3 comprises 16 residues. Germline V gene sequence: CDR1 SGHRS, CDR2 YFSETQ. V lost 4 bases, J lost 4 bases, and 10 bases stayed unmatched. The CDR3 sequence: CASSPPGQGGADTQYF. CDR3 DNA: TGCGCCAGCAGCCCCCCGGGACAGGGAGGAGCAGATACGCAGTATTTT.

The sample holds many counts of this clone. The chain recombines TRBV20-1 with TRBJ1-1; D gene ambiguous. The CDR3 is 17 residues long. Germline V gene sequence: CDR1 DFQATT, CDR2 SNEGSKA (reference sequence). Trimming removed 0 bases at V and 1 base at J, with 18 bases between. In nucleotides, the CDR3 is TGCAGTGCTAGAGATGCTGGAACGGGAGGAGGGAACACTGAAGCTTTCTTT. Translation gives CSARDAGTGGGNTEAFF.

This clone was recorded at least ten times. The CDR3 loop is CASSFQWPREETQYF. The CDR3 nucleotides read TGTGCCAGCAGTTTCCAGTGGCCCCGGGAGGAGACCCAGTACTTC. The rearrangement links TRBV28 to TRBJ2-5; a weak D match, TRBD2 (6 bases). The germline CDR1 and CDR2 sequences are MDHEN and SYDVKM. V was clipped by 3 bases and J by 5 bases, with 16 bases between them. The CDR3 sequence is 15 residues long.

This clone occurred many times. V and J are TRBV20-1 and TRBJ2-1; D is undetermined. Germline CDR1 is DFQATT and CDR2 is SNEGSKA (reference sequence). V was shortened by 4 bases and J by 0 bases, with 10 bases between the two germline ends. The CDR3 totals 14 residues. CDR3 in amino acids: CSANTESSYNEQFF. The CDR3, as DNA: TGCAGTGCTAACACTGAGAGCTCCTACAATGAGCAGTTCTTC.

This clone was seen repeatedly, ten times or more. The sample holds other DNA sequences that translate to the same CDR3. The chain couples TRBV29-1 to TRBJ2-3; D remains unclear. The CDR3 has 14 amino acids. V was cut by 2 bases and J by 4 bases, with 13 bases left in between. Per germline, CDR1 SQVTM and CDR2 ANQGSEA. CDR3 DNA sequence: TGCAGCGTTGAACCGCCGTATCAATCAGATACGCAGTATTTT. This translates into CSVEPPYQSDTQYF.